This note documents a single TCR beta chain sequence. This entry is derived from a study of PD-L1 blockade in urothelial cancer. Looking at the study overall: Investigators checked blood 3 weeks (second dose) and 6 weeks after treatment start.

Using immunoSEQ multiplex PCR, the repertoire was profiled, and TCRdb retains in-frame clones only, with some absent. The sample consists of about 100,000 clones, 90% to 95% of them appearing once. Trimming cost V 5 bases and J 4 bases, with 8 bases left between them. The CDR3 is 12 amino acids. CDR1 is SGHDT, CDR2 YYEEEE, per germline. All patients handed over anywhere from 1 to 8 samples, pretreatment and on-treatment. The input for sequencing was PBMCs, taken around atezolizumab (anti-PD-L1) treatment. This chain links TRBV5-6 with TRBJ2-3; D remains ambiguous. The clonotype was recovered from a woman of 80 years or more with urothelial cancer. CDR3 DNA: TGTGCCAGCAGTTCCTCCCCAGATACGCAGTATTTT. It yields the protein CASSSSPDTQYF.